The next 31 T cell receptor beta chains were all read from a single sample in a study of T cells in Graves' hyperthyroidism and ophthalmopathy. Amplified regions were TCR beta CDR3 sequences from RNA transcripts. First-round RT-PCR targeting the TCR CDR3 was performed with the HTBI primer set. One entry per CDR3 protein results from TCRdb running MiXCR on the multiplex PCR reads. The sample lists approximately 600,000 distinct CDR3 sequences, around 21% occurring once. Specimen: blood. The receptors derive from a man aged 30-40 years with Graves' ophthalmopathy.

Points on this clonotype: At one end, the junction sequence differs from germline, possibly due to a read error. The chain joins TRBV11-2 to TRBJ1-1, with D possibly being TRBD1 (6 bases). This CDR3 has 13 residues. Germline V gene data show CDR1 as SGHAT and CDR2 as FQNNGV. This chain's CDR3 is CASSQIQGSEAFF. The CDR3 DNA reads as TGCGCCAGCAGCCAAATACAGGGTTCTGAAGCTTTCTTT.

This clonotype was seen only a few times. This chain connects TRBV6-1 to TRBJ1-2, with 7 bases aligning to TRBD1. The CDR3 contains 11 residues. Germline trimming cut 5 bases from V and 10 bases from J; bases unmatched to any gene: 4. CDR1 and CDR2 from the germline V gene are MNHNS and SASEGT. CDR3: CASSQGGYYTF. CDR3 bases: TGTGCCAGCAGTCAGGGGGGGTACTACACCTTC.

This clonotype was counted a few times. The rearrangement uses TRBV7-9 and TRBJ2-1, with D tentatively TRBD1 or TRBD2 (5 bases each). V was shortened by 4 bases and J by 10 bases, with 23 bases between the two germline ends. Germline V CDR1 and CDR2: SEHNR, FQNEAQ (reference sequence). This CDR3 has 16 amino acids. The CDR3 DNA reads as TGTGCCAGCAGCTCGAAGGGACGTGCCATTTTAAGAGAGCAGTTCTTC. Its protein is CASSSKGRAILREQFF. The whole variable domain, remainder taken from reference TRBV7-9 and TRBJ2-1, is DTGVSQNPRHKITKRGQNVTFRCDPISEHNRLYWYRQTLGQGPEFLTYFQNEAQLEKSRLLSDRFSAERPKGSFSTLEIQRTEQGDSAMYLCASSSKGRAILREQFFGPGTRLTVL.

This clonotype appeared a single time. The rearrangement uses TRBV3-1 and TRBJ1-2, with a possible D match to TRBD1 (5 bases). CDR3 size: 16 residues. Trimming cost V 3 bases and J 3 bases, with 17 bases left between them. CDR1 is LGHDT, CDR2 YNNKEL, per germline (reference sequence). The CDR3 DNA sequence: TGTGCCAGCAGCCAGACCAGGGATCCCATAGACTATGGCTACACCTTC. Protein: CASSQTRDPIDYGYTF.

This clonotype has a handful of counts. CDR3 DNA sequence: TGCGCCAGCAGTGAAAGTTATAGGGGACCCTACGAGCAGTACTTC. This encodes CASSESYRGPYEQYF. The chain is built from TRBV10-1 and TRBJ2-7; D might be TRBD1 or TRBD2, each matching 5 bases. The germline CDR1 and CDR2 sequences are WNHNN and SYGVQD (reference sequence). Between the trimmed V and J ends, which lost 3 bases and 2 bases, there was a span of 14 bases. This CDR3 has 15 residues.

This clonotype showed up just a few times. The V gene is TRBV3-1, the J gene TRBJ2-5; D uncertain. CDR1 and CDR2 from the germline V gene are LGHDT and YNNKEL (reference sequence). With 4 bases removed from V and 5 bases from J, the gap between germline ends came to 8 bases. This CDR3 has 12 residues. DNA of the CDR3: TGTGCCAGCAGCCCAGGTTGGGAGACCCAGTACTTC. Translated: CASSPGWETQYF.

This chain links TRBV29-1 with TRBJ1-1; D may be TRBD1 (6 bases). This CDR3 is built from 13 residues. Germline V lookup: CDR1 SQVTM, CDR2 ANQGSEA. Between the trimmed V and J ends, which lost 5 bases and 0 bases, there was a span of 10 bases. The CDR3 spells CSVNRDLNTEAFF. The CDR3 DNA follows: TGCAGCGTTAACAGGGACCTGAACACTGAAGCTTTCTTT.

This clonotype was seen a few times. The rearrangement links TRBV28 to TRBJ2-3; 9 bases align to TRBD1. Trimming cost V 1 base and J 3 bases; bases outside gene matches: 2. The CDR3 is made up of 15 amino acids. Germline loops: CDR1 MDHEN, CDR2 SYDVKM. The CDR3 DNA reads as TGTGCCAGCAGTTTATACGGACAGGGGACAGATACGCAGTATTTT. Translation gives CASSLYGQGTDTQYF.

This sequence joins TRBV5-5 and TRBJ2-3; 14 bases are a match to TRBD2. This CDR3 has 18 residues. Looked up from germline, CDR1 is SGHKS and CDR2 is YYEKEE (reference sequence). V trimming: 4 bases; J trimming: 3 bases; junction bases outside the gene matches: 10. CDR3 in DNA: TGTGCCAGCAGCGCGGGACTAGCGGGAGTGATTGTAACAGATACGCAGTATTTT. Protein sequence: CASSAGLAGVIVTDTQYF.

This clonotype was recorded a few times. The rearrangement joins TRBV6-2 or TRBV6-3 to TRBJ1-5; a weak D match, TRBD1 (6 bases). Germline lookup yields CDR1 MNHEY and CDR2 SVGEGT. The CDR3 loop spans 17 amino acids. The V gene lost 2 bases and the J gene lost 3 bases, with 17 bases spanning the gap. The CDR3 here is CASSYTPGQQFNQPQHF. The CDR3 bases are TGTGCCAGCAGTTACACCCCCGGACAGCAATTCAATCAGCCCCAGCATTTT.

The chain links TRBV6-2 or TRBV6-3 to TRBJ1-2; the D gene is possibly TRBD1 (6 bases). This CDR3 has 15 amino acids. Looked up from germline, CDR1 is MNHEY and CDR2 is SVGEGT. Trimming shortened V by 2 bases and J by 5 bases, and 15 bases separated the two germline ends. The CDR3 is CASSYGRGLWYGYTF. The CDR3 coding sequence is TGTGCCAGCAGTTACGGCAGGGGACTGTGGTATGGCTACACCTTC.

The sample holds a few counts of this clonotype. The rearrangement joins TRBV4-1 to TRBJ1-1; 12 bases map to TRBD1. After removal of 4 bases from V and 7 bases from J, the junction contained 7 bases not matched to a gene. Germline V gives CDR1 MGHRA, CDR2 YSYEKL. CDR3 size: 15 residues. The CDR3 DNA is TGCGCCAGCAGCCCCGTGGGACAGGGGGCCGTTGAAGCTTTCTTT. It yields the protein CASSPVGQGAVEAFF.

At least ten counts were recorded for this clonotype. This chain connects TRBV11-2 to TRBJ2-1, with 11 positions matching TRBD2. CDR3 length: 15 amino acids. Germline CDR1 is SGHAT and CDR2 is FQNNGV. Trimming at V came to 5 bases and at J to 4 bases, leaving 4 bases not matched to a gene. The CDR3 here is CASSVTSGDYNEQFF. The CDR3 bases are TGTGCCAGCAGCGTGACTAGCGGGGATTACAATGAGCAGTTCTTC.

J is TRBJ2-6 and V is TRBV6-5, with TRBD1 matching 9 bases. This CDR3 spans 19 amino acids. Germline V gene sequence: CDR1 MNHEY, CDR2 SVGAGI. V dropped 0 bases and J dropped 0; count of bases not matched to a gene: 6. The CDR3 sequence: CASSYSRTGVFSGANVLTF. The CDR3 DNA follows: TGTGCCAGCAGTTACTCTAGGACAGGGGTTTTCTCTGGGGCCAACGTCCTGACTTTC.

This clonotype was observed many times. CDR3 nucleotides: TGCAGTGCCACGCGCCCCGGACTAGCGGAGGCCCCCCTAGAGACCCAGTACTTC. It specifies CSATRPGLAEAPLETQYF. The chain carries TRBV20-1 and TRBJ2-5; TRBD2 matches 10 bases. With V trimmed by 6 bases and J by 4 bases, 20 bases remained unmatched. CDR1 is DFQATT and CDR2 is SNEGSKA in the germline V gene (reference sequence). The CDR3 totals 18 residues.

The chain links TRBV5-1 to TRBJ2-7; D is unresolved. The CDR3 runs to 14 residues. Germline CDR1 reads SGHRS; CDR2 reads YFSETQ. V dropped 3 bases and J dropped 1 base, with 11 bases sitting between them. CDR3 protein: CASSYNRNSYEQYF. The CDR3 DNA reads as TGCGCCAGCAGCTACAACAGAAATTCCTACGAGCAGTACTTC.

This clonotype was seen only a few times. The chain employs TRBV12-3 or TRBV12-4 and TRBJ1-2, with 9 bases lining up with TRBD1. V gave up 6 bases and J gave up 8 bases; unmatched junction bases: 1. CDR3 length equals 11 residues. The CDR3 sequence is CASRTGGGYTF. In nucleotides, the CDR3 is TGTGCCAGCAGGACAGGGGGAGGCTACACCTTC.

The rearrangement joins TRBV12-3 or TRBV12-4 to TRBJ2-1, with a weak D call TRBD2 (6 bases). This CDR3 contains 13 residues. The V gene lost 3 bases and the J gene lost 9 bases, with 12 bases spanning the gap. Written as DNA, the CDR3 is TGTGCCAGCAGTTTTCGGGAGCTAAGTGAGCAGTTCTTC. Translated: CASSFRELSEQFF.

At least ten counts were recorded for this clonotype. The chain recombines TRBV3-1 with TRBJ2-2, with no clear D. The CDR3 is 16 residues long. The V end lost 6 bases, the J end lost 1 base, and 15 bases lay between the germline ends. The germline V gene encodes CDR1 LGHDT and CDR2 YNNKEL (reference sequence). CDR3 coding DNA: TGTGCCAGCAGGCATGGCGGCGGAAAGAACACCGGGGAGCTGTTTTTT. Translated: CASRHGGGKNTGELFF.

This clonotype was seen ten or more times. V is TRBV27 and J is TRBJ1-1, with D unresolved. The CDR3 consists of 13 residues. Germline values: CDR1 MNHEY, CDR2 SMNVEV (reference sequence). V was trimmed by 2 bases and J by 5 bases, leaving 9 bases between them. This CDR3 is CASSLRELTEAFF. The DNA for the CDR3 is TGTGCCAGCAGTTTAAGGGAATTGACTGAAGCTTTCTTT.

Of note for this clonotype: This may come from a read error, since a much larger clone is one base off. The chain couples TRBV7-2 to TRBJ2-7; 8 bases agree with TRBD1. This CDR3 is built from 16 residues. Germline-derived CDR1 and CDR2 are SGHTA and FQGNSA. CDR3 sequence reads: CSSSLDRQGRTYEQYF. In DNA form, the CDR3 reads TGTTCCAGCAGCTTAGACCGACAGGGGCGGACCTACGAGCAGTACTTC.

This clonotype was counted only a few times. The J gene is TRBJ2-7, the V gene TRBV19, with 7 positions matching TRBD1. With 4 bases clipped from V and 3 bases from J, the junction kept 12 bases outside the gene matches. This CDR3 comprises 16 residues. Germline CDR1 and CDR2: LNHDA and SQIVND (reference sequence). The CDR3 DNA follows: TGTGCCAGTAGTAAGCGACAGGGATCAGCCCTCTACGAGCAGTACTTC. As protein: CASSKRQGSALYEQYF.

This clonotype was detected many times. J is TRBJ2-1 and V is TRBV30; possible D gene TRBD2, 6 bases. V dropped 3 bases and J dropped 3 bases, with 15 bases sitting between them. There are 15 residues in the CDR3. The germline V gene has CDR1 GTSNPN and CDR2 SVGIG (reference sequence). The CDR3 here is CAWSPISGNYNEQFF. CDR3 nucleotides: TGTGCCTGGAGCCCAATTAGCGGAAACTACAATGAGCAGTTCTTC.

J is TRBJ1-2 and V is TRBV7-9; D is perhaps TRBD1 (5 bases). Germline values: CDR1 SEHNR, CDR2 FQNEAQ (reference sequence). V lost 5 bases, J lost 3 bases, and 10 bases lay in between. The CDR3 is 13 residues long. The DNA for the CDR3 is TGTGCCAGCAGCCCTGGACATGACTATGGCTACACCTTC. Encoded protein: CASSPGHDYGYTF.

This chain uses TRBV6-6 with TRBJ2-3, with D unresolved. Germline V gene data show CDR1 as MNHNY and CDR2 as SVGAGI (reference sequence). The ends were cut back, 2 bases at V and 0 bases at J, with 9 bases in the middle. This CDR3 has 15 residues. This chain's CDR3 is CASSYTIGSTDTQYF. The CDR3 DNA reads TGTGCCAGCAGTTACACTATAGGAAGCACAGATACGCAGTATTTT.

This sequence joins TRBV6-2 or TRBV6-3 and TRBJ2-5, with D possibly matching TRBD2 (6 bases). Germline V CDR1 and CDR2: MNHEY, SVGEGT. V was pared by 5 bases and J by 4 bases, with 11 bases between. CDR3 length: 13 amino acids. The CDR3, as DNA: TGTGCCAGCAGTGGGTGGGGAGGAGAGACCCAGTACTTC. It yields the protein CASSGWGGETQYF.

This clonotype came up many times. This rearrangement joins TRBV11-2 to TRBJ1-1; a possible D gene is TRBD1 (5 bases). The CDR3 runs 14 residues. V was clipped by 2 bases and J by 2 bases, with 9 bases between them. Germline V gene data show CDR1 as SGHAT and CDR2 as FQNNGV. CDR3 region: CASSLPRDNTEAFF. As DNA, the CDR3 is TGTGCCAGCAGCTTACCTCGGGACAACACTGAAGCTTTCTTT.

The chain recombines TRBV28 with TRBJ1-2, with unresolved D. Germline CDR1 MDHEN, CDR2 SYDVKM. Trimming removed 10 bases at V and 4 bases at J, with 19 bases between. The length of the CDR3 is 14 residues. The CDR3 DNA reads TGTGCCACTCCCGGGGAGTCTGAAGGCTATGGCTACACCTTC. It is translated as CATPGESEGYGYTF.

In its sample, this clonotype was seen a few times. This could be a read error, since a much larger clone is one nucleotide away. The CDR3 coding sequence is TGTGCCGGCAGTTTATTTCCTAGCGGGAGGGCCGCCTACAATGAGCAGTTCTTC. This encodes CAGSLFPSGRAAYNEQFF. The J gene is TRBJ2-1, the V gene TRBV28, with 12 bases fitting TRBD2. Per the germline V gene, CDR1 is MDHEN and CDR2 is SYDVKM. CDR3 length equals 18 residues. Looking up the rest from reference TRBV28 and TRBJ2-1 gives the full variable domain: DVKVTQSSRYLVKRTGEKVFLECVQDMDHENMFWYRQDPGLGLRLIYFSYDVKMKEKGDIPEGYSVSREKKERFSLILESASTNQTSMYLCAGSLFPSGRAAYNEQFFGPGTRLTVL.

This clonotype occurred many times. This sequence joins TRBV6-2 or TRBV6-3 and TRBJ1-1; possible D gene TRBD1, 6 bases. Per the germline V gene, CDR1 is MNHEY and CDR2 is SVGEGT. The CDR3 is made up of 17 amino acids. V dropped 5 bases and J dropped 6 bases, with 25 bases sitting between them. CDR3 sequence: CASSRPPGGGTFSEAFF. The CDR3 DNA is TGTGCCAGCAGTCGACCACCCGGGGGGGGCACGTTCTCTGAAGCTTTCTTT.

This clonotype was observed many times. This rearrangement joins TRBV3-1 to TRBJ2-7; D is uncertain. Trimming removed 4 bases at V and 6 bases at J, with 10 bases between. The CDR3 consists of 12 residues. The germline CDR1 and CDR2 sequences are LGHDT and YNNKEL (reference sequence). This chain's CDR3 is CASSRRSVEQYF. The CDR3 nucleotides read TGTGCCAGCAGCCGCCGTTCCGTCGAGCAGTACTTC.